The 23 T cell receptor beta chains below all came from one sample that was sequenced in a study of CD8+CD57+ T cells in acquired aplastic anemia. The TCR beta profiling, which covered VDJ combination and CDR3 sequence, was carried out using genomic DNA as the template. TCRdb re-called the reads with MiXCR, one entry per CDR3 protein. Of around 140,000 distinct CDR3 sequences listed, about 40% are singletons. The sample comprised sorted CD4+, CD8+, or CD8+CD57+ T cells (not recorded which) from PBMCs. The origin of the receptors is a human donor in good health, serving as a control.

This chain links TRBV4-2 with TRBJ1-3; no definite D call. Trimming took off 0 bases at V and 4 bases at J, with 19 bases between the two ends. The CDR3 is 18 residues long. Germline assignment: CDR1 LGHNA and CDR2 YNFKEQ. For the CDR3, the DNA is TGTGCCAGCAGCCAAGATGGGCCGCCTGGAAGGGTCGGAAACACCATATATTTT. Encoded protein: CASSQDGPPGRVGNTIYF.

Of note for this clonotype: One base away lies a much larger clone, so this may be a sequencing read error. V usage is TRBV5-1 and J usage is TRBJ2-1; unclear D gene. Per the germline V gene, CDR1 is SGHRS and CDR2 is YFSETQ. The CDR3 length is 15 residues. This chain's CDR3 is CASSLVEPSYNEHFF. The CDR3 bases are TGCGCCAGCAGCTTGGTGGAGCCCTCCTACAATGAGCACTTCTTC.

Remarks on this clonotype: This may be a read error, as it is one base from a much larger clone. This chain joins TRBV9 and TRBJ2-5; D gene unclear. Germline V gene data show CDR1 as SGDLS and CDR2 as YYNGEE. V was cut by 4 bases and J by 4 bases, with 23 bases left in between. The CDR3 contains 17 residues. CDR3: CASSPPVSLSVGETQYF. As DNA, the CDR3 is TGTGCCAGCAGCCCGCCCGTTAGCTTGAGCGTCGGAGAGACCCAGTACTTC.

This chain joins TRBV5-4 and TRBJ2-7, with 7 positions matching TRBD1. Germline V gives CDR1 SGHNT, CDR2 YYREEE (reference sequence). With V trimmed by 6 bases and J by 0 bases, 9 bases remained unmatched. This CDR3 comprises 15 residues. The CDR3 region is CASTVRDSLSYEQYF. Written as DNA, the CDR3 is TGTGCCAGCACCGTACGGGACAGCCTCTCCTACGAGCAGTACTTC.

The sample holds many counts of this clonotype. The chain recombines TRBV4-1 with TRBJ2-3, with 9 bases matching TRBD2. In germline, CDR1 is MGHRA, CDR2 YSYEKL. The CDR3 runs 15 residues. The J segment lost 5 bases and the V segment lost 0 bases, leaving 3 bases of the junction unmatched. CDR3 region: CASSQDPSGIDTQYF. DNA for the CDR3: TGCGCCAGCAGCCAAGATCCTAGCGGGATAGATACGCAGTATTTT.

The gene calls are TRBV30 and TRBJ1-6; 7 bases map to TRBD1. CDR1 GTSNPN and CDR2 SVGIG come from the germline V gene (reference sequence). After removal of 7 bases from V and 0 bases from J, the junction contained 15 bases not matched to a gene. The CDR3 loop spans 18 amino acids. The CDR3 DNA follows: TGTGCCTATAGAAACAGGGGAGTGAGCGGCTCCTATAATTCACCCCTCCACTTT. As protein: CAYRNRGVSGSYNSPLHF.

V is TRBV19 and J is TRBJ2-1; D possibly uses TRBD1 or TRBD2 (6 bases each). Germline CDR1 is LNHDA and CDR2 is SQIVND (reference sequence). This CDR3 has 15 amino acids. The V end lost 0 bases, the J end lost 4 bases, and 10 bases lay between the germline ends. This CDR3 reads CASSIEQGRYNEQFF. The CDR3, as DNA: TGTGCCAGTAGTATAGAGCAGGGGAGGTACAATGAGCAGTTCTTC.

The chain couples TRBV19 to TRBJ1-2; TRBD1 aligns across 8 bases. V lost 5 bases, J lost 1 base, and 6 bases stayed unmatched. This CDR3 is built from 15 residues. Per the germline V gene, CDR1 is LNHDA and CDR2 is SQIVND (reference sequence). The CDR3 region has the DNA TGTGCCAGTAGTCCGTCCACAGGGGGTAACTATGGCTACACCTTC. This translates into CASSPSTGGNYGYTF.

The chain has TRBV20-1 and TRBJ1-6, with 8 nucleotides matching TRBD1. Germline V gene sequence: CDR1 DFQATT, CDR2 SNEGSKA (reference sequence). The CDR3 has 16 residues. Germline trimming cut 4 bases from V and 0 bases from J; bases unmatched to any gene: 5. The CDR3 region has the DNA TGCAGTGCTACTCAGGGGGCTAGCTCCTATAATTCACCCCTCCACTTT. This codes for CSATQGASSYNSPLHF.

The chain recombines TRBV20-1 with TRBJ2-7; 11 nucleotides line up with TRBD2. This CDR3 contains 16 residues. Trimming took 5 bases from V and 3 from J; bases not matched to a gene: 12. Germline-derived CDR1 and CDR2 are DFQATT and SNEGSKA (reference sequence). CDR3: CSAPGTSGDNYYEQYF. In DNA form, the CDR3 reads TGCAGTGCTCCTGGGACTAGCGGCGATAACTACTACGAGCAGTACTTC.

Ten or more counts support this clonotype. CDR3 amino acids: CASSPAGETQYF. In DNA, the CDR3 is TGTGCCAGCTCACCGGCGGGGGAGACCCAGTACTTC. The chain recombines TRBV18 with TRBJ2-5, with a tentative D call TRBD2 (6 bases). The CDR3 is made up of 12 amino acids. V was pared by 3 bases and J by 5 bases, with 7 bases between. CDR1 is KGHSH, CDR2 LQKENI, per germline.

The V gene is TRBV28, the J gene TRBJ1-2; D is possibly TRBD1 (5 bases). The germline V gene has CDR1 MDHEN and CDR2 SYDVKM. The CDR3 is 13 residues long. V shed 7 bases and J shed 2 bases, with 11 bases lying between them. The CDR3 nucleotides are TGTGCCAGCATGACAGTTCTGAACTATGGCTACACCTTC. Protein: CASMTVLNYGYTF.

This clonotype appeared a single time. The V gene is TRBV19, the J gene TRBJ2-7, with D maybe TRBD1 (6 bases). CDR3 size: 14 residues. Germline CDR1 LNHDA, CDR2 SQIVND (reference sequence). The V and J ends lost 4 bases and 4 bases respectively, with 14 bases between them. CDR3 protein: CASSTTGEQYEQYF. The CDR3 DNA reads as TGTGCCAGTAGTACGACAGGAGAACAGTACGAGCAGTACTTC.

The rearrangement joins TRBV2 to TRBJ1-2; D uncertain. V lost 1 base, J lost 8 bases, and 11 bases lay in between. The germline CDR1 and CDR2 sequences are SNHLY and FYNNEI. CDR3 length: 13 amino acids. The DNA of the CDR3 is TGTGCCAGCAGTGAAGAAATGGGTTGGGGCTACACCTTC. Protein sequence: CASSEEMGWGYTF. Drawing the rest from reference TRBV2 and TRBJ1-2, the complete variable domain is EPEVTQTPSHQVTQMGQEVILRCVPISNHLYFYWYRQILGQKVEFLVSFYNNEISEKSEIFDDQFSVERPDGSNFTLKIRSTKLEDSAMYFCASSEEMGWGYTFGSGTRLTVV.

This clonotype was counted many times. The chain couples TRBV29-1 to TRBJ1-1; no clear D. V was clipped by 7 bases and J by 3 bases, with 9 bases between them. The CDR3 runs to 11 residues. CDR1 is SQVTM and CDR2 is ANQGSEA in the germline V gene. The CDR3 bases are TGCAGCGCTTCGGACTACACTGAAGCTTTCTTT. It translates to CSASDYTEAFF. The complete variable domain, with remaining parts taken from reference TRBV29-1 and TRBJ1-1, reads SAVISQKPSRDICQRGTSLTIQCQVDSQVTMMFWYRQQPGQSLTLIATANQGSEATYESGFVIDKFPISRPNLTFSTLTVSNMSPEDSSIYLCSASDYTEAFFGQGTRLTVV.

The chain recombines TRBV20-1 with TRBJ1-6; possible D gene TRBD1, 5 bases. Germline V gene lookup returns CDR1 DFQATT and CDR2 SNEGSKA (reference sequence). Between the trimmed V and J ends, which lost 2 bases and 7 bases, there was a span of 18 bases. The CDR3 extends over 16 amino acids. This CDR3 is CSARKDPARDNSPLHF. The CDR3 bases are TGCAGTGCTAGAAAGGACCCCGCCAGGGACAATTCACCCCTCCACTTT.

This chain's CDR3 is CASRGTANTGELFF. CDR3 DNA: TGCGCCAGCAGAGGGACAGCTAACACCGGGGAGCTGTTTTTT. The genes are TRBV10-2 and TRBJ2-2, with TRBD1 identical over 7 bases. In germline, CDR1 is WSHSY, CDR2 SAAADI. J gave up 2 bases and V 6 bases, and 3 bases lay outside the gene matches. The CDR3 is 14 amino acids.

This clonotype was found many times. V is TRBV4-2 and J is TRBJ1-1, with D hard to call. V lost 0 bases and J 7 bases, leaving 9 bases between the germline ends. The CDR3 is 13 amino acids. Per the germline V gene, CDR1 is LGHNA and CDR2 is YNFKEQ. In DNA form, the CDR3 reads TGTGCCAGCAGCCAAGATAGAGGGTTTGAAGCTTTCTTT. The encoded protein is CASSQDRGFEAFF.

The rearrangement links TRBV27 to TRBJ1-4; D remains unclear. The CDR3 runs to 15 residues. V lost 6 bases and J 7 bases, leaving 18 bases between the germline ends. Germline values: CDR1 MNHEY, CDR2 SMNVEV (reference sequence). This CDR3 reads CASSISRTLGEKLFF. CDR3 sequence (DNA): TGTGCCAGCAGCATAAGTCGGACCCTTGGTGAAAAACTGTTTTTT.

With regard to this clonotype: This may be a read error: a much more frequent sequence differs by one nucleotide. The J gene is TRBJ1-1, the V gene TRBV7-9; D not resolved. The CDR3 is 11 amino acids. Per germline, CDR1 SEHNR and CDR2 FQNEAQ (reference sequence). In nucleotides, the CDR3 is TGTGCCAGCAGCTTGCACACTGAAGCTCTCTTT. This gives the protein CASSLHTEALF.

This chain joins TRBV15 and TRBJ2-4; D is perhaps TRBD1 or TRBD2 (5 bases each). The V end lost 4 bases, the J end lost 6 bases, and 16 bases lay between the germline ends. The CDR3 spans 15 residues. Germline V lookup: CDR1 LNHNV, CDR2 YYDKDF (reference sequence). The CDR3 spells CATSNGRGEGNIQYF. CDR3 DNA sequence: TGTGCCACCAGCAACGGTAGGGGTGAGGGAAACATTCAGTACTTC.

Points on this clonotype: A much larger clone is a single base away; this may be a read error. The chain carries TRBV2 and TRBJ1-3; D gene uncertain. The CDR3 totals 15 residues. The germline gives CDR1 SNHLY, CDR2 FYNNEI. The CDR3 DNA follows: TGTGCCAGCACCTCGGACCATATCTCTGGAGACACCATATATTTT. Its translation is CASTSDHISGDTIYF.

Remarks on this clonotype: An end of the junction differs from the germline gene, which may be a read error. V is TRBV7-4 and J is TRBJ1-2; D unresolved. Germline V CDR1 and CDR2: SGHVT, SQSDAQ. The CDR3 consists of 13 residues. CDR3 protein: CASSVAANYGYTF. The CDR3 DNA sequence: TGTGCCAGCAGCGTAGCTGCCAACTATGGCTACACCTTC.